The rows below give T cell receptor beta chains drawn from one sample of a study of beta chain features in type 1 diabetes. Assay used: immunoSEQ multiplex PCR; TCRdb lists only in-frame clones, some missing. The sample records under 900,000 clones, 15% to 20% being singletons. The source material was naive CD4+ T cells from blood. The receptors here all came from a woman aged 18-29 years in good health. CDR3s include the opening cysteine and the closing phenylalanine or tryptophan. A D gene is named only where the DNA matches it firmly. Part of the rows lack a size; the others show once, few, many or a class for expanded clones.

D	J	size	V	DNA	CDR3
NA	TRBJ1-2	NA	TRBV19	TGTGCCAGTATGGACGCGGGACTTAACTATGGCTACACCTTC	CASMDAGLNYGYTF
TRBD1	TRBJ1-5	few	TRBV7-2	TGTGCCAGCAGCTTCGGACAGGGCAATCAGCCCCAGCATTTT	CASSFGQGNQPQHF
NA	TRBJ2-7	NA	TRBV12-5	TGTGCTAGTGGTTTGAGGAGCTCCTACGAGCAGTACTTC	CASGLRSSYEQYF
NA	TRBJ2-7	few	TRBV7-2	TGTGCCAGCAGCTTAGTGTTTACCGGACCGGCCTACGAGCAGTACTTC	CASSLVFTGPAYEQYF
TRBD1	TRBJ2-7	few	TRBV5-4	TGTGCCAGCAGCTTGGTTCAGGGGGCCCACCAGTACTTC	CASSLVQGAHQYF
TRBD1	TRBJ1-1	NA	TRBV5-1	TGCGCCAGCAGCCGGGACAGGGGTGAAGCTTTCTTT	CASSRDRGEAFF
NA	TRBJ2-5	NA	TRBV6-5	TGTGCCAGCAGTCCCGGGGGGACCCAGTACTTC	CASSPGGTQYF
TRBD2	TRBJ2-7	NA	TRBV28	TGTGCCATCTCTAGCGGGCAATTCTACGAGCAGTACTTC	CAISSGQFYEQYF
NA	TRBJ2-5	few	TRBV15	TGTGCCACCAGCAGAGAGGGGGGCCCGGGGGAGACCCAGTACTTC	CATSREGGPGETQYF
NA	TRBJ1-4	NA	TRBV25-1	TGTGCCAGCAGTCCCCCGGCAGGGAATGAAAAACTGTTTTTT	CASSPPAGNEKLFF
TRBD2	TRBJ2-5	NA	TRBV23-1	TGCGCCAGCAGTCAATCTCTGACTAGCGCATCCCCACTGAGACGATACGAGACCCAGTACTTC	CASSQSLTSASPLRRYETQYF